The clone carrying this T cell receptor beta chain was recorded only once. Its antigen remains unknown. The immunoSEQ assay was version 4, run in survey mode. Here immunoSEQ multiplex PCR was the method, and the copy in TCRdb shows in-frame clones only, minus some. The data show just under 65,000 clones, roughly 75% seen once. This sample stems from a study of persistence of HIV-infected CD4 T cells. Overall study findings and caveats: Proviral oligoclonality tracked with TCR oligoclonality within the same sorted cells.

The CDR3 totals 13 residues. Germline V gene data show CDR1 as SGHDT and CDR2 as YYEEEE. Trimming stripped 0 bases from V and 2 bases from J, with 5 bases between. The stimulus was an HIV-1 Gag 15-mer peptide pool, roughly 1 ug/peptide/mL. CD40L/CD69 double-negative CD45RO-high memory CD4+ T cells were collected. Sequencing was performed on CD4+ T cells sorted from PBMCs after 18-hour stimulation, taken from a patient who received antiretroviral therapy. The chain combines TRBV5-6 with TRBJ1-2; tentatively, D is TRBD1 (5 bases). This TCR derives from an adult man with HIV who was CMV-seropositive. The CDR3 here is CASSLGQNYGYTF. The DNA of the CDR3 is TGTGCCAGCAGCTTGGGACAGAACTATGGCTACACCTTC.